This T cell receptor beta chain is from a study of cytomegalovirus exposure and HLA in healthy donors. 13 Jbeta primers and 60 Vbeta primers were used for the PCR. The method was immunoSEQ multiplex PCR; TCRdb's version includes in-frame clones alone and lacks a portion of them. The sample includes 200,000 or so clones, almost 80% of them seen just once. Germline CDR1 and CDR2: MNHNS and SASEGT. The V end was cut by 8 bases, the J end by 14 bases, with 20 bases between. The CDR3 runs 12 residues. The sample taken for sequencing was PBMCs. V is TRBV6-1 and J is TRBJ2-3; D is uncertain. The receptor comes from a man aged 18 to 30 in good health and CMV-seronegative. This chain's CDR3 is CASGPKTNNGYF. The CDR3 DNA reads TGTGCCAGCGGGCCGAAGACGAACAATGGGTATTTT.